This T cell receptor (beta chain) was sequenced during a study of T cells in Graves' hyperthyroidism and ophthalmopathy. Findings and limits, study-wide: Blood also showed most of the thyroid clonotypes that were expanded above 0.001. For ophthalmopathy, model prediction preceded onset by a median about 6 months.

V was shortened by 8 bases and J by 8 bases, with 7 bases between the two germline ends. This CDR3 region has 10 residues. The germline V gene encodes CDR1 MNHNS and CDR2 SASEGT. Calling Graves' hyperthyroidism stable meant ophthalmopathy did not progress within 18 months. Patients aged 18 to 65 had newly diagnosed hyperthyroidism that had lasted under 2 months. Regarding this clonotype: Its target is unknown.

RNA transcripts gave rise to amplified TCR beta CDR3 regions. A set of HTBI primers served as the primers for a first-round RT-PCR of the TCR CDR3. TCRdb independently ran MiXCR on the multiplex PCR reads; one entry per CDR3 protein. The top ten clones hold roughly two fifths of a sample with about 200,000 distinct CDR3 sequences, approximately 16% of them seen once. The chain employs TRBV6-1 and TRBJ2-1, with D unclear. The sequenced sample was blood. The receptor was derived from a man in his forties with Graves' hyperthyroidism. This CDR3 reads CASGVDEQFF. CDR3 nucleotides: TGTGCCAGCGGGGTTGATGAGCAGTTCTTC.